The following is a TCR beta chain sequence with its context. The antigen remains unidentified. The data were obtained in a study of T cell responses to AZD1222 COVID-19 vaccine. The germline CDR1 and CDR2 sequences are MDHEN and SYDVKM. The V end lost 2 bases, the J end lost 6 bases, and 4 bases lay between the germline ends. The length of the CDR3 is 12 residues. Generated by immunoSEQ multiplex PCR, the TCRdb table keeps only in-frame clones and is missing some. The sample contains about 120,000 clones, 75% to 95% of which appear only once. General study findings and limits: Of the AZD1222 recipients, only 6 or 7 were seropositive at baseline.

Sequenced material: peripheral blood, taken on day 0 of AZD1222 vaccination. The sequence was collected from an adult in good health. This sequence joins TRBV28 and TRBJ2-2; no reliable D call. The CDR3 bases are TGTGCCAGCAGTTTAAGTCCCGGGGAGCTGTTTTTT. As protein: CASSLSPGELFF.